A selection of T cell receptor beta chains follows, all from one sample in a study of blood T cells in healthy people across ages. One entry per CDR3 protein results from TCRdb running MiXCR on the 5' RACE reads. The table includes around 1,600,000 distinct CDR3 sequences, roughly 43% detected once. The specimen sequenced was blood. Source of these receptors: a woman between 18 and 29 years old in good health. The CDR3 runs from the conserved cysteine through the conserved F or W. The D gene is left open where the match is weak. Clone size is stated in some rows and not others, as once, few, many or a class when expanded.

CASSFDRLNKEAFF,TGCGCCAGCAGCTTCGACAGACTGAACAAGGAAGCTTTCTTT,-,TRBJ1-1,14,-,TRBV5-1
CASSGEGYNEQYF,TGTGCCAGCAGTGGAGAGGGTTACAATGAGCAGTACTTC,-,TRBJ2-7,13,-,TRBV6-1
CATSSGQVGETQYF,TGTGCCACCAGTTCAGGACAGGTTGGAGAGACCCAGTACTTC,-,TRBJ2-5,14,TRBD1,TRBV24-1
CASSLARLNYEQYF,TGTGCCAGCAGCTTAGCCAGACTAAACTACGAGCAGTACTTC,few,TRBJ2-7,14,-,TRBV11-2
CSVSGVMYQETQYF,TGCAGCGTCTCTGGGGTCATGTACCAAGAGACCCAGTACTTC,few,TRBJ2-5,14,-,TRBV29-1
CASTNLRTGKNAGANVLTF,TGTGCCAGCACCAACTTACGGACAGGGAAGAACGCTGGGGCCAACGTCCTGACTTTC,-,TRBJ2-6,19,TRBD1,TRBV27
CASSLYKYQETQYF,TGTGCCAGCAGCTTATACAAGTACCAAGAGACCCAGTACTTC,-,TRBJ2-5,14,-,TRBV14
CASRRAGTGGIQPQHF,TGTGCCAGCAGACGGGCCGGGACAGGGGGCATTCAGCCCCAGCATTTT,-,TRBJ1-5,16,TRBD1,TRBV6-2/TRBV6-3
CSVAGQGLGKAFF,TGCAGCGTGGCGGGACAGGGTCTGGGTAAAGCTTTCTTT,-,TRBJ1-1,13,TRBD1,TRBV29-1
CASRSGGKQPQHF,TGTGCCAGCAGGTCGGGGGGAAAGCAGCCCCAGCATTTT,-,TRBJ1-5,13,-,TRBV6-6
CSVGRLVTEAFF,TGCAGCGTCGGCAGATTGGTAACTGAAGCTTTCTTT,once,TRBJ1-1,12,-,TRBV29-1
CASSLVGGTQPTDTQYF,TGTGCCAGCAGTTTGGTGGGAGGTACCCAGCCCACAGATACGCAGTATTTT,many,TRBJ2-3,17,-,TRBV27
CASSVFGLAGASYEQYF,TGTGCCAGCAGCGTATTTGGACTAGCGGGAGCCTCCTACGAGCAGTACTTC,few,TRBJ2-7,17,TRBD2,TRBV6-2/TRBV6-3
CAITDGSYSNQPQHF,TGTGCCATCACGGACGGGAGTTATAGCAATCAGCCCCAGCATTTT,few,TRBJ1-5,15,-,TRBV7-8
CASAIIGTETNEQFF,TGTGCCAGCGCAATCATAGGGACAGAAACCAATGAGCAGTTCTTC,-,TRBJ2-1,15,TRBD1,TRBV7-3
CASSKRNFSPSSYEQYF,TGTGCCAGCAGCAAAAGGAACTTCTCACCGAGCTCCTACGAGCAGTACTTC,-,TRBJ2-7,17,-,TRBV21-1
CATSIDLGRRETQYF,TGTGCCACCAGCATAGACCTGGGAAGGCGGGAGACCCAGTACTTC,once,TRBJ2-5,15,-,TRBV15
CSVVDSYEQFF,TGCAGCGTTGTAGACAGCTACGAGCAGTTCTTC,-,TRBJ2-1,11,-,TRBV29-1
CASSPKRRAQGGYTF,TGTGCCAGCAGCCCAAAGCGTAGGGCCCAGGGTGGCTACACCTTC,-,TRBJ1-2,15,-,TRBV14
CASSIPVGGGSPSTDTQYF,TGTGCCAGCAGCATACCAGTCGGCGGGGGCTCCCCAAGCACAGATACGCAGTATTTT,few,TRBJ2-3,19,-,TRBV9
CASSPYSNEKLFF,TGTGCCAGCAGTCCCTATAGTAATGAAAAACTGTTTTTT,few,TRBJ1-4,13,-,TRBV27
CASSLPQGVFLEQYF,TGTGCCAGCAGCCTCCCCCAGGGTGTCTTCCTCGAGCAGTACTTC,few,TRBJ2-7,15,-,TRBV7-2
CASSFVKNIQYF,TGTGCCAGCAGTTTTGTCAAAAACATTCAGTACTTC,many,TRBJ2-4,12,-,TRBV28
CASSCSSSTYEQYF,TGTGCCAGCAGTTGCAGCAGTTCCACCTACGAGCAGTACTTC,few,TRBJ2-7,14,-,TRBV12-3/TRBV12-4
CASSRTGGGDEQYF,TGCGCCAGCAGCAGGACAGGGGGCGGCGACGAGCAGTACTTC,-,TRBJ2-7,14,TRBD1,TRBV5-1
CASSPLGYAEAFF,TGTGCCAGCAGCCCCCTGGGGTACGCTGAAGCTTTCTTT,-,TRBJ1-1,13,-,TRBV11-2
CSVEDQGDTQYF,TGCAGCGTTGAAGACCAAGGGGATACGCAGTATTTT,-,TRBJ2-3,12,-,TRBV29-1
CASSLTPYGLHYGYTF,TGTGCCAGCAGCTTAACACCTTACGGACTCCACTATGGCTACACCTTC,-,TRBJ1-2,16,-,TRBV7-9
CATRTLLFGPAYNEQFF,TGTGCCACCAGGACCCTTCTTTTCGGGCCGGCCTACAATGAGCAGTTCTTC,-,TRBJ2-1,17,-,TRBV7-9